This is a list of T cell receptor beta chains from one sample in a study of immune cell composition in non-small cell lung cancer. The data were produced by immunoSEQ multiplex PCR, yet TCRdb's version contains in-frame clones alone and is incomplete. This sample has some 2,200 clones; roughly two thirds occur once, and the top ten carry roughly 15%. The source material was lung tumor tissue. Every receptor here comes from a human donor with non-small cell lung cancer. CDR3s include the opening cysteine and the closing phenylalanine or tryptophan. The order of the fields is V gene, clone size, D gene, CDR3 length, J gene, CDR3 protein, CDR3 DNA. The D gene is left open where the match is weak. Clone size is given for some rows only: seen once, a few or many times, or a class if the clone is expanded.

TRBV30	NA	TRBD1	15	TRBJ2-7	CAWSVRTGGRGEQYF	TGTGCCTGGAGTGTCCGGACAGGAGGTCGCGGCGAGCAGTACTTC
TRBV11-2	once	TRBD1	14	TRBJ1-1	CASRLTGGGTEAFF	TGTGCCAGCAGACTTACAGGGGGCGGCACTGAAGCTTTCTTT
TRBV12-5	NA	TRBD2	18	TRBJ2-5	CASGLIPDGAGGWETQYF	TGTGCTAGTGGTTTGATCCCGGACGGGGCGGGGGGCTGGGAGACCCAGTACTTC
TRBV7-3	NA	TRBD2	14	TRBJ2-2	CASSASGGGGELFF	TGTGCCAGCAGCGCTAGCGGGGGAGGCGGGGAGCTGTTTTTT
TRBV5-1	NA	TRBD2	16	TRBJ2-2	CASSLNGGENTGELFF	TGCGCCAGCAGCTTGAACGGGGGGGAGAACACCGGGGAGCTGTTTTTT
TRBV5-8	NA	NA	13	TRBJ1-2	CASSSRTNYGYTF	TGTGCCAGCAGCTCGAGAACTAACTATGGCTACACCTTC
TRBV7-9	NA	NA	14	TRBJ2-3	CASSLSGAADTQYF	TGTGCCAGCAGCTTATCTGGAGCGGCAGATACGCAGTATTTT
TRBV5-1	NA	NA	15	TRBJ1-5	CASKRGGEGNQPQHF	TGCGCCAGCAAAAGGGGGGGAGAAGGCAATCAGCCCCAGCATTTT
TRBV5-6	NA	TRBD1	12	TRBJ2-1	CHRTGGRNEQFF	TGTCATCGGACAGGGGGAAGAAATGAGCAGTTCTTC
TRBV4-3	few	TRBD2	18	TRBJ2-2	CASSQVLYGGGGAGELFF	TGCGCCAGCAGCCAAGTGTTATACGGCGGGGGAGGCGCCGGGGAGCTGTTTTTT
TRBV11-2	NA	TRBD1	14	TRBJ1-1	CASSPDRVSTEAFF	TGTGCCAGCAGCCCCGACAGGGTGAGCACTGAAGCTTTCTTT
TRBV1	few	NA	15	TRBJ2-7	CTSRPSGREPYEQYF	TGCACCAGCAGACCTAGCGGGAGGGAACCCTACGAGCAGTACTTC
TRBV29-1	NA	NA	14	TRBJ1-2	CSVEDGDLVYGYTF	TGCAGCGTTGAAGATGGGGACTTAGTCTATGGCTACACCTTC
TRBV15	NA	TRBD2	15	TRBJ2-1	CATSPRLAGDNEQFF	TGTGCCACCAGCCCGCGGCTAGCGGGTGACAATGAGCAGTTCTTC
TRBV29-1	NA	TRBD1	13	TRBJ1-1	CSVRQGWSTEAFF	TGCAGCGTTCGACAGGGTTGGAGCACTGAAGCTTTCTTT
TRBV30	NA	TRBD1	15	TRBJ1-5	CAWSVGTGKNQPQHF	TGTGCCTGGAGTGTAGGGACAGGGAAGAATCAGCCCCAGCATTTT
TRBV5-1	NA	TRBD1	15	TRBJ2-3	CASSPGQASTDTQYF	TGCGCCAGCAGCCCAGGACAGGCTAGCACAGATACGCAGTATTTT
TRBV11-2	once	TRBD2	14	TRBJ2-2	CASSYAAGAGELFF	TGTGCCAGCAGCTACGCTGCGGGAGCCGGGGAGCTGTTTTTT
TRBV27	NA	TRBD1	15	TRBJ2-3	CASSPWTGGTDTQYF	TGTGCCAGCAGTCCCTGGACAGGGGGCACAGATACGCAGTATTTT
TRBV7-9	few	NA	11	TRBJ2-7	CASSPGVEQYF	TGTGCCAGCAGCCCGGGGGTAGAGCAGTACTTC
TRBV4-1	NA	NA	16	TRBJ2-1	CASSPPGGRIVVEQFF	TGCGCCAGCAGCCCCCCGGGTGGGAGGATAGTTGTTGAGCAGTTCTTC
TRBV28	NA	TRBD2	13	TRBJ2-7	CASSQSGRGEQYF	TGTGCCAGCAGTCAAAGCGGGAGGGGCGAGCAGTACTTC
TRBV9	NA	NA	12	TRBJ1-2	CASSDGNYGYTF	TGTGCCAGCAGCGACGGGAACTATGGCTACACCTTC
TRBV9	NA	TRBD2	18	TRBJ2-1	CASSVALAGDGSYNEQFF	TGTGCCAGCAGCGTAGCCCTCGCGGGAGACGGCTCCTACAATGAGCAGTTCTTC
TRBV15	NA	TRBD1	14	TRBJ1-1	CATSRQQGAHGAFF	TGTGCCACCAGCAGACAACAGGGGGCCCATGGGGCTTTCTTT
TRBV19	NA	NA	11	TRBJ2-1	CASSMGGEQFF	TGTGCCAGTAGTATGGGGGGTGAGCAGTTCTTC
TRBV5-3	NA	NA	15	TRBJ1-3	CASSLEGAYGNTIYF	TGTGCCAGCAGCTTGGAAGGGGCGTACGGAAACACCATATATTTT
TRBV19	NA	TRBD1	15	TRBJ2-1	CASSFGQGTSNEQFF	TGTGCCAGTAGTTTCGGACAGGGGACATCGAATGAGCAGTTCTTC
TRBV4-2	NA	NA	15	TRBJ2-1	CASSQDELANNEQFF	TGTGCCAGCAGCCAAGATGAATTAGCGAACAATGAGCAGTTCTTC
TRBV19	NA	NA	13	TRBJ1-2	CASSMMREYGYTF	TGTGCCAGTAGTATGATGAGGGAGTATGGCTACACCTTC
TRBV28	NA	NA	14	TRBJ1-5	CASSPQGPDQPQHF	TGTGCCAGCAGTCCCCAGGGTCCGGATCAGCCCCAGCATTTT
TRBV5-1	few	NA	13	TRBJ1-2	CASSLTGPGGYTF	TGCGCCAGCAGCTTGACAGGGCCGGGGGGCTACACCTTC
TRBV4-1	NA	TRBD2	17	TRBJ2-6	CASSPGGLSSGANVLTF	TGCGCCAGCAGCCCGGGGGGGTTGAGCTCTGGGGCCAACGTCCTGACTTTC
TRBV27	NA	TRBD1	17	TRBJ1-6	CASSPGTESSYNSPLHF	TGTGCCAGCAGTCCCGGGACAGAGAGCTCCTATAATTCACCCCTCCACTTT
TRBV2	large	TRBD1	15	TRBJ1-6	CASSRQGPDNSPLHF	TGTGCCAGCAGCCGACAGGGGCCTGATAATTCACCCCTCCACTTT
TRBV7-5	NA	NA	12	TRBJ1-1	CASSFLRDEAFF	TGTGCCAGCAGCTTCCTACGGGATGAAGCTTTCTTT
TRBV10-3	NA	NA	12	TRBJ2-7	CAISDRGDEQYF	TGTGCCATCAGTGACAGGGGCGACGAGCAGTACTTC
TRBV28	few	NA	14	TRBJ1-2	CASSSGLVNYGYTF	TGTGCCAGCAGTTCAGGGTTGGTGAACTATGGCTACACCTTC
TRBV19	NA	TRBD1	15	TRBJ1-2	CASSMTGGADYGYTF	TGTGCCAGTAGTATGACAGGGGGCGCTGACTATGGCTACACCTTC
TRBV5-8	NA	NA	17	TRBJ1-1	CASSSVGGSWGVGEAFF	TGTGCCAGCAGCTCCGTTGGGGGGAGTTGGGGGGTCGGTGAAGCTTTCTTT
TRBV5-1	NA	TRBD1	14	TRBJ1-1	CASSLTGGSAEAFF	TGCGCCAGCAGCTTGACAGGGGGAAGCGCTGAAGCTTTCTTT
TRBV15	NA	NA	18	TRBJ1-6	CATSRTTGSRSYNSPLHF	TGTGCCACCAGCAGGACCACAGGGAGTCGCTCCTATAATTCACCCCTCCACTTT